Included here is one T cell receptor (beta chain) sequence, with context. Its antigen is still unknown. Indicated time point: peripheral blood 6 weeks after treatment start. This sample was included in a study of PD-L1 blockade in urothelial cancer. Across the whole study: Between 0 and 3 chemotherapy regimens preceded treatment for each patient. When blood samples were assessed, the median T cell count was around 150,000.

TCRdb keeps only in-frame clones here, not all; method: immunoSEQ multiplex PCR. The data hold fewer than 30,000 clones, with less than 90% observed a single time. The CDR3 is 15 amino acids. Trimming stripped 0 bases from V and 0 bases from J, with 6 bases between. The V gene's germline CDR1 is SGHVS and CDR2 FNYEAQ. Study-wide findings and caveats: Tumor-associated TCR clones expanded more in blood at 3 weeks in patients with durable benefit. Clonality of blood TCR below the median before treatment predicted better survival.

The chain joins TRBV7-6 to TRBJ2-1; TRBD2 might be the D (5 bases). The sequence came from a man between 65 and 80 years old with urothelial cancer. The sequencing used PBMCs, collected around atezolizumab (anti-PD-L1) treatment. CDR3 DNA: TGTGCCAGCAGCTTAGCGGGGAGCTCCTACAATGAGCAGTTCTTC. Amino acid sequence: CASSLAGSSYNEQFF. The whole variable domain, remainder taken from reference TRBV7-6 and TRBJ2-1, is GAGVSQSPRYKVTKRGQDVALRCDPISGHVSLYWYRQALGQGPEFLTYFNYEAQQDKSGLPNDRFSAERPEGSISTLTIQRTEQRDSAMYRCASSLAGSSYNEQFFGPGTRLTVL.